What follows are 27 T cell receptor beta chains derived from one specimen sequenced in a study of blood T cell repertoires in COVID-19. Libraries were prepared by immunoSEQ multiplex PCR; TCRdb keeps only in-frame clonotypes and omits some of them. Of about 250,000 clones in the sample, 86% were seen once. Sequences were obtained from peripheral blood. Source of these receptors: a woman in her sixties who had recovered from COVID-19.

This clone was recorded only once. The CDR3 DNA reads TGTGCCAGCAAGGTGGGGACAGGGAACACCGGGGAGCTGTTTTTT. It is translated as CASKVGTGNTGELFF. This sequence joins TRBV10-3 and TRBJ2-2; TRBD1 matches at 8 bases. CDR3 size: 15 residues. The germline V gene has CDR1 ENHRY and CDR2 SYGVKD. With V trimmed by 10 bases and J by 1 base, 8 bases remained unmatched.

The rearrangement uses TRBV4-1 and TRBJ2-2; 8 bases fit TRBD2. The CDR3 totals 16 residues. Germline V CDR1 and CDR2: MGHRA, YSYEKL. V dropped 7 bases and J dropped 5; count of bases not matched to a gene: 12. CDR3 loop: CASKNGGGPGTGELFF. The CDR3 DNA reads TGCGCCAGCAAAAATGGCGGGGGGCCGGGGACCGGGGAGCTGTTTTTT.

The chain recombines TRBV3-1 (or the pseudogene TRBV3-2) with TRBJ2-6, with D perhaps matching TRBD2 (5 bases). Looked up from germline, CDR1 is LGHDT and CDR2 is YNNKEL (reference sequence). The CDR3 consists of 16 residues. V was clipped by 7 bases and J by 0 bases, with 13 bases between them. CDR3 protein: CASTGVLISGANVLTF. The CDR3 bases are TGTGCCAGCACCGGGGTGCTAATCTCTGGGGCCAACGTCCTGACTTTC.

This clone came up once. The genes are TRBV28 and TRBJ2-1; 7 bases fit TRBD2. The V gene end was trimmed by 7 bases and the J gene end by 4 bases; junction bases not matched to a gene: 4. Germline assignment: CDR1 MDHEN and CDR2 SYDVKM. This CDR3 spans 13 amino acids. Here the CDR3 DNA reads TGTGCCAGCACCGTCGGGAGGTACAATGAGCAGTTCTTC. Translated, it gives CASTVGRYNEQFF.

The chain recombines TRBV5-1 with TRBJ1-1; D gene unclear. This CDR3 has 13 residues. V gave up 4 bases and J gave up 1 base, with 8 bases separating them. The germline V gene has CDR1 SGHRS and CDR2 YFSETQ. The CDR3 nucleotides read TGCGCCAGCAGCGGTCAACAGAACACTGAAGCTTTCTTT. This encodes CASSGQQNTEAFF.

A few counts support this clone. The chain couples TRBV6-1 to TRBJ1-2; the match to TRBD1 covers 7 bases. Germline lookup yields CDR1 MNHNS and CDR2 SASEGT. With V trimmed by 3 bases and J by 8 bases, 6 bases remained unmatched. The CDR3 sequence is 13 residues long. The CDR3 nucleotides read TGTGCCAGCAGTGAGCAGACAGGGACGGGCTACACCTTC. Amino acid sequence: CASSEQTGTGYTF.

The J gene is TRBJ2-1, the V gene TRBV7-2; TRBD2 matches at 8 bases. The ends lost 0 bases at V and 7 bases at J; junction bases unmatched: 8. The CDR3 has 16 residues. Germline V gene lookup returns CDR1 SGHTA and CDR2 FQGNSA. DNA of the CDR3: TGTGCCAGCAGCTTAGCAGGGCGGGGGGCGCAAAATGAGCAGTTCTTC. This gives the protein CASSLAGRGAQNEQFF.

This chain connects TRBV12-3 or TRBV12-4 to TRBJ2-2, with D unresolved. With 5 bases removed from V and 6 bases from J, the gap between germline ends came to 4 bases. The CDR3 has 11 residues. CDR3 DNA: TGTGCCAGCAGTAGCCCCGGGGAGCTGTTTTTT. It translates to CASSSPGELFF.

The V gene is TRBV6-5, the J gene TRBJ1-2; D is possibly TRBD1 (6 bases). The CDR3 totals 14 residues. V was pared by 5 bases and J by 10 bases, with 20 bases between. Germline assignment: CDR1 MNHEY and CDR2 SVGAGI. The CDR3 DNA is TGTGCCAGCAGTCCAAACCGGGACAATCCATTCTACACCTTC. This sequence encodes CASSPNRDNPFYTF.

The CDR3 DNA reads TGTGCCAGCAGCTTAGTTACGGAAGAGACCCAGTACTTC. Translating gives CASSLVTEETQYF. This chain connects TRBV11-3 to TRBJ2-5; no reliable D call. CDR1 and CDR2 from the germline V gene are SGHNT and YENEEA. Between the trimmed V and J ends, which lost 1 base and 3 bases, there was a span of 6 bases. CDR3 size: 13 residues.

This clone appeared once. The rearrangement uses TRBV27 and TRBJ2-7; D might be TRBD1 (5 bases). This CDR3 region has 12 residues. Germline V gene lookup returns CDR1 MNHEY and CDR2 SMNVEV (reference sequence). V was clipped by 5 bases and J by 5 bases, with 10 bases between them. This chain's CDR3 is CASSAAGNEQYF. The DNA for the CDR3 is TGTGCCAGCAGTGCCGCAGGGAACGAGCAGTACTTC.

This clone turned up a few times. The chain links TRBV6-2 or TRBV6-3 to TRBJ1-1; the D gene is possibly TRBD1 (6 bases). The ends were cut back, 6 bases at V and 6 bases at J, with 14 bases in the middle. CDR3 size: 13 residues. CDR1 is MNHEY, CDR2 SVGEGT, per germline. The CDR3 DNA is TGTGCCAGCAGCAGGGGCGTTGGGGCTGAAGCTTTCTTT. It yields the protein CASSRGVGAEAFF.

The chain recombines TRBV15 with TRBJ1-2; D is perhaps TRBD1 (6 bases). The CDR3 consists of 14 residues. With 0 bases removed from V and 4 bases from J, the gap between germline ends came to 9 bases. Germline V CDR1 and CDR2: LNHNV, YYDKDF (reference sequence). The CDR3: CATSRDRGSYGYTF. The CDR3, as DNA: TGTGCCACCAGCAGAGATAGGGGGTCCTATGGCTACACCTTC.

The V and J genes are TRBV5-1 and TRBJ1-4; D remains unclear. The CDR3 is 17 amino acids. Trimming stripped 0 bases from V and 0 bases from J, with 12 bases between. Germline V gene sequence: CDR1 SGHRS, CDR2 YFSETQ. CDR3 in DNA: TGCGCCAGCAGCTTGGGGACTGGCCGTGCAACTAATGAAAAACTGTTTTTT. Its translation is CASSLGTGRATNEKLFF.

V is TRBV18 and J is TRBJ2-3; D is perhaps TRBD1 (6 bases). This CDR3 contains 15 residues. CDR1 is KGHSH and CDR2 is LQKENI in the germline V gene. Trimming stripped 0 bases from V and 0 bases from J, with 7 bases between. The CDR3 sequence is CASSPPGASTDTQYF. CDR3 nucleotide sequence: TGTGCCAGCTCACCACCGGGGGCTAGCACAGATACGCAGTATTTT.

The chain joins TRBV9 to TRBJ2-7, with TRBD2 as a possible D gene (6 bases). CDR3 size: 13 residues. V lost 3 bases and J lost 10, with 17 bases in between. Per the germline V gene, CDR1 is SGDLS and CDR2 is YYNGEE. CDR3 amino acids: CASSASLSGNQYF. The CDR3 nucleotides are TGTGCCAGCAGCGCAAGCCTTAGCGGAAACCAGTACTTC.

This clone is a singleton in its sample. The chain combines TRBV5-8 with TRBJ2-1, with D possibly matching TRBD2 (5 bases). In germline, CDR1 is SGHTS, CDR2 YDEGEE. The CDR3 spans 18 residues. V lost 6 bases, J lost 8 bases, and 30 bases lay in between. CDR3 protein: CASILLGGREGLRDEQFF. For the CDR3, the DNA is TGTGCCAGCATCCTTCTTGGTGGTAGAGAGGGCCTACGTGATGAGCAGTTCTTC.

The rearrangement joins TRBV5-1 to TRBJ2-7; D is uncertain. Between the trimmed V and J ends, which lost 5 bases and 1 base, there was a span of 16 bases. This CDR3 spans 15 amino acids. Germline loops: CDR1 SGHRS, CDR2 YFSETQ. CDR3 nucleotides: TGCGCCAGCAGTTCCGGAGACGCTCCTTCCTACGAGCAGTACTTC. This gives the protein CASSSGDAPSYEQYF.

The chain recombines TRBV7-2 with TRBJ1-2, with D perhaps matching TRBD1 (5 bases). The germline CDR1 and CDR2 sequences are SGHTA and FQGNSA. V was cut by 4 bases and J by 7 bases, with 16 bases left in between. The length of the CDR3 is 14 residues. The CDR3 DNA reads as TGTGCCAGCAGCTCTGTGGCAGGGCCTGGTGGCTACACCTTC. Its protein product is CASSSVAGPGGYTF.

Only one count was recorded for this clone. As DNA, the CDR3 is TGTGCCAGCAGTTACGATGTGGGGGCGCGGGGCTACACCTTC. The encoded protein is CASSYDVGARGYTF. The V gene is TRBV6-6, the J gene TRBJ1-2, with TRBD1 as a possible D gene (6 bases). CDR1 is MNHNY and CDR2 is SVGAGI in the germline V gene (reference sequence). V lost 2 bases and J lost 8, with 15 bases in between. The CDR3 length is 14 residues.

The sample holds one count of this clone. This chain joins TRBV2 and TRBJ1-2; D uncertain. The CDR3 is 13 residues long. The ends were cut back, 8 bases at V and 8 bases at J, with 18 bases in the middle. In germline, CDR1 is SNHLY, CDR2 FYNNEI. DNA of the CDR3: TGTGCCAGCGAGGTAACACCCAATAGGGGCTACACCTTC. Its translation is CASEVTPNRGYTF.

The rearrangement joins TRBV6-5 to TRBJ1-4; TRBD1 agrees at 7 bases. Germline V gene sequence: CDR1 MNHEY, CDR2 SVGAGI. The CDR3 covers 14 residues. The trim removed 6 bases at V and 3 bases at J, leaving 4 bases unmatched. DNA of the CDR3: TGTGCCAGCAGCCCCGGGACAGCTAATGAAAAACTGTTTTTT. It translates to CASSPGTANEKLFF.

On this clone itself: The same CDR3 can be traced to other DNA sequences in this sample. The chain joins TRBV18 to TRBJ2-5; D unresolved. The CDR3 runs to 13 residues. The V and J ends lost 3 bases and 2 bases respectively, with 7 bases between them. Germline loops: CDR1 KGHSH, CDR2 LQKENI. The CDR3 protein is CASSPRQQETQYF. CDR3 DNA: TGTGCCAGCTCACCGCGGCAGCAAGAGACCCAGTACTTC.

The CDR3 here is CAISKGQSTDTQYF. The CDR3 DNA sequence: TGTGCCATCAGTAAGGGACAGAGCACAGATACGCAGTATTTT. The genes are TRBV10-3 and TRBJ2-3; 7 bases line up with TRBD1. This CDR3 spans 14 amino acids. V trimming: 5 bases; J trimming: 0 bases; junction bases outside the gene matches: 2. Germline V gene data show CDR1 as ENHRY and CDR2 as SYGVKD.

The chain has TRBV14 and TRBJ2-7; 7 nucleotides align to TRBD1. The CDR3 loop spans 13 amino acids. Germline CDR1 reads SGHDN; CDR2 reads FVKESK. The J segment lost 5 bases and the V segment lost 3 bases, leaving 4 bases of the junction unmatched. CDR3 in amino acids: CASSQRQGHEQYF. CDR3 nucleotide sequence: TGTGCCAGCAGCCAGAGACAGGGCCACGAGCAGTACTTC.

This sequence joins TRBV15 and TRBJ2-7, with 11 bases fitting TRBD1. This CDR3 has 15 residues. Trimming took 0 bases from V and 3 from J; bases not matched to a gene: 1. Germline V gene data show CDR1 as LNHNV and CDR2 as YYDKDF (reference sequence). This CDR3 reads CATSREGTGGYEQYF. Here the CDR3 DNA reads TGTGCCACCAGCAGAGAAGGGACAGGGGGCTACGAGCAGTACTTC.

The CDR3 sequence is CASSFRQGEGGYTF. The CDR3, as DNA: TGTGCCAGCAGCTTCCGACAGGGGGAAGGTGGCTACACCTTC. The chain is built from TRBV13 and TRBJ1-2, with 9 bases identical to TRBD1. V lost 3 bases, J lost 7 bases, and 6 bases stayed unmatched. This CDR3 is 14 amino acids long. Looked up from germline, CDR1 is PRHDT and CDR2 is FYEKMQ (reference sequence). The whole variable domain, filled in from reference TRBV13 and TRBJ1-2, reads AAGVIQSPRHLIKEKRETATLKCYPIPRHDTVYWYQQGPGQDPQFLISFYEKMQSDKGSIPDRFSAQQFSDYHSELNMSSLELGDSALYFCASSFRQGEGGYTFGSGTRLTVV.